This TCR beta chain was sequenced for a study of early T cells in non-severe SARS-CoV-2 infection. Findings and limits, study-wide: Clonotype matching in VDJdb favored anti-spike CD8 responses and did not capture private and CD4 specificities.

Unique molecular identifiers tagged individual cDNA molecules. TCRdb independently ran MiXCR on the 5' RACE reads; one entry per CDR3 protein. The sample consists of 26,000 or so distinct CDR3 sequences, approximately 4% of them appearing once. This clonotype was seen only a few times. Its antigen is unidentified. V was trimmed by 6 bases and J by 5 bases, leaving 11 bases between them. CDR3 length equals 13 residues. Germline V CDR1 and CDR2: SGHTA, FQGNSA. The TCR originated in an adult who was a healthcare worker with PCR-confirmed SARS-CoV-2 infection or an uninfected control (not recorded which). Sequenced material: whole blood. The chain has TRBV7-2 and TRBJ1-5; no firm D call. This CDR3 is CASSKGTYQPQHF. CDR3 nucleotides: TGTGCCAGCAGTAAGGGAACCTATCAGCCCCAGCATTTT.